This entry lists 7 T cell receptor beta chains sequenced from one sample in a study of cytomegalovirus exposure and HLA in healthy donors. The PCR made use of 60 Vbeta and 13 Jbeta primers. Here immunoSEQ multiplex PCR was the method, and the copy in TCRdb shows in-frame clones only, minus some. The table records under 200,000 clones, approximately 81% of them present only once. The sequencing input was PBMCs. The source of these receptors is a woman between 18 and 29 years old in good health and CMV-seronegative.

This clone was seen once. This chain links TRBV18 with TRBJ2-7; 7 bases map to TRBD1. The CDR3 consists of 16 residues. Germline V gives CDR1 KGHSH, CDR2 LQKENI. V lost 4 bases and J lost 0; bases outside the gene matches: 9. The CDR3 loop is CASSLGTVPSSYEQYF. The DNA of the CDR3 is TGTGCCAGCTCACTAGGGACAGTACCCTCCTCCTACGAGCAGTACTTC.

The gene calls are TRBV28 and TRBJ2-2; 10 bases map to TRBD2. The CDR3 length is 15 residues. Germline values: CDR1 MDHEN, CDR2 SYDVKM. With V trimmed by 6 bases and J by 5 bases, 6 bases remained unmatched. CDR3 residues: CASSRRLAGTGELFF. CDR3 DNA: TGTGCCAGCAGCCGGAGACTAGCGGGTACCGGGGAGCTGTTTTTT.

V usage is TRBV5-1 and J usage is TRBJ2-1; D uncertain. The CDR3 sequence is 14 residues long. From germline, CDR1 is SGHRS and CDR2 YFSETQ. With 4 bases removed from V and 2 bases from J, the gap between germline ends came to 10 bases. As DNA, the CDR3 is TGCGCCAGCAGCCCCCGACTCGCCTACAATGAGCAGTTCTTC. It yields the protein CASSPRLAYNEQFF.

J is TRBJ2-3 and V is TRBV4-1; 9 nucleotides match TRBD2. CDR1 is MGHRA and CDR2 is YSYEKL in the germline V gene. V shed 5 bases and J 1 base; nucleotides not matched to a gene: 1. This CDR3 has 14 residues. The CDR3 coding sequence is TGCGCCAGCAGCTGGACTAGCGGCACAGATACGCAGTATTTT. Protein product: CASSWTSGTDTQYF.

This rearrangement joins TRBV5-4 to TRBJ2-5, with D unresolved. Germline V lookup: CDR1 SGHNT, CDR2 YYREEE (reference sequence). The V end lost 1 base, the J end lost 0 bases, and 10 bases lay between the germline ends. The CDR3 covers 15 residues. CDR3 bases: TGTGCCAGCAGCTTGATGTCCTCGTACCAAGAGACCCAGTACTTC. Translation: CASSLMSSYQETQYF. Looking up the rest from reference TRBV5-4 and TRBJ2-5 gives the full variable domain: ETGVTQSPTHLIKTRGQQVTLRCSSQSGHNTVSWYQQALGQGPQFIFQYYREEENGRGNFPPRFSGLQFPNYSSELNVNALELDDSALYLCASSLMSSYQETQYFGPGTRLLVL.

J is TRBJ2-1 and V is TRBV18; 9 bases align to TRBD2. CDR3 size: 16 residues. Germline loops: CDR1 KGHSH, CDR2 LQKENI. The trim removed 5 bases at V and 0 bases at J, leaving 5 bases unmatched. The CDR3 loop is CASSSISGSSYNEQFF. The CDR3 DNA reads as TGTGCCAGCTCATCCATTAGCGGGAGCTCCTACAATGAGCAGTTCTTC.

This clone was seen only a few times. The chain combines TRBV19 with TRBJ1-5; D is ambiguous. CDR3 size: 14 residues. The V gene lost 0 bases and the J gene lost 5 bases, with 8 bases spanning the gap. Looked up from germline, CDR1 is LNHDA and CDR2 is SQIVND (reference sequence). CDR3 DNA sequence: TGTGCCAGTAGTATAGATGACGGGGATCAGCCCCAGCATTTT. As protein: CASSIDDGDQPQHF.